The 23 T cell receptor beta chains below were found in one sample sequenced in a study of CD8 T cells in Susac syndrome. An amount of RNA that ranged from 0.5 to 1 ug was reverse transcribed with random hexamers. TCRdb reanalysed the immunoSEQ multiplex PCR reads using MiXCR and keeps one entry per CDR3 protein. This table holds 200,000 to 300,000 distinct CDR3 sequences, 85% to 95% found once. Sequencing was performed on CD4+ T cells from PBMCs. These receptors all stem from a human donor with multiple sclerosis.

V gene TRBV11-2 combines with J gene TRBJ2-1, with TRBD2 matching over 11 bases. Germline V lookup: CDR1 SGHAT, CDR2 FQNNGV. The CDR3 is 16 residues long. V shed 1 base and J 9 bases; nucleotides not matched to a gene: 8. The CDR3 reads CASSLVVAGGLGEQFF. CDR3 in DNA: TGTGCCAGCAGCTTAGTTGTAGCGGGGGGGCTTGGTGAGCAGTTCTTC.

The V call is TRBV29-1, the J call TRBJ1-1, with a weak D call TRBD1 (6 bases). V shed 5 bases and J shed 1 base, with 11 bases lying between them. CDR3 size: 13 residues. Germline V gene sequence: CDR1 SQVTM, CDR2 ANQGSEA. CDR3 DNA sequence: TGCAGCGTTTCCCGGGACAAGAACACTGAAGCTTTCTTT. Protein product: CSVSRDKNTEAFF.

This rearrangement joins TRBV3-1 to TRBJ2-3; D may be TRBD2 (6 bases). The ends were cut back, 3 bases at V and 5 bases at J, with 12 bases in the middle. The germline gives CDR1 LGHDT, CDR2 YNNKEL (reference sequence). CDR3 size: 14 residues. The CDR3 nucleotides read TGTGCCAGCAGCCAGCCCGCGGGGAAAGATACGCAGTATTTT. It encodes CASSQPAGKDTQYF.

Only one count was recorded for this clonotype. The CDR3 DNA is TGCGCCAGCAGCTTTATGTCAGATACGCAGTATTTT. Its protein is CASSFMSDTQYF. The chain carries TRBV5-1 and TRBJ2-3; D is ambiguous. CDR3 length equals 12 residues. Deletions cut 2 bases from V and 4 bases from J, with 5 bases between. Germline assignment: CDR1 SGHRS and CDR2 YFSETQ.

V gene TRBV29-1 combines with J gene TRBJ1-1; D is ambiguous. The CDR3 is 13 residues long. Germline V gene lookup returns CDR1 SQVTM and CDR2 ANQGSEA. The V end was cut by 4 bases, the J end by 4 bases, with 13 bases between. The CDR3 protein is CSVARLLGTEAFF. The CDR3 nucleotides are TGCAGCGTTGCCCGACTTTTGGGCACTGAAGCTTTCTTT.

In nucleotides, the CDR3 is TGCGCCAGCAGCCCGACACCGGGGAACTATGGCTACACCTTC. It is translated as CASSPTPGNYGYTF. The chain employs TRBV4-1 and TRBJ1-2; D is undetermined. The CDR3 totals 14 residues. Germline CDR1 MGHRA, CDR2 YSYEKL. Trimming pared 4 bases from V and 2 bases from J, leaving 11 bases between.

The V gene is TRBV6-2 or TRBV6-3, the J gene TRBJ2-1; D not resolved. The CDR3 consists of 18 residues. Between the trimmed V and J ends, which lost 2 bases and 0 bases, there was a span of 17 bases. Per the germline V gene, CDR1 is MNHEY and CDR2 is SVGEGT. The CDR3 nucleotides are TGTGCCAGCAGTTACCCTTCGGGCTCCTTCAGCTCCTACAATGAGCAGTTCTTC. Translated: CASSYPSGSFSSYNEQFF.

The rearrangement joins TRBV9 to TRBJ2-7; D perhaps matches TRBD1 (6 bases). The CDR3 runs 15 residues. Trimming took off 3 bases at V and 3 bases at J, with 16 bases between the two ends. In germline, CDR1 is SGDLS, CDR2 YYNGEE. CDR3 bases: TGTGCCAGCAGCGAAGCCGATGACAGGTTCTACGAGCAGTACTTC. Its protein product is CASSEADDRFYEQYF.

This chain uses TRBV27 with TRBJ2-5; 9 positions agree with TRBD1. J gave up 5 bases and V 0 bases, and 10 bases lay outside the gene matches. The CDR3 loop spans 17 amino acids. Germline lookup yields CDR1 MNHEY and CDR2 SMNVEV (reference sequence). The CDR3 sequence is CASSLSGTGLKRETQYF. The CDR3 DNA reads as TGTGCCAGCAGTTTATCAGGGACAGGGTTGAAGAGGGAGACCCAGTACTTC.

The V call is TRBV7-9, the J call TRBJ2-1, with 7 bases fitting TRBD1. The CDR3 consists of 15 residues. The junction had 3 bases not matched to a gene; V was cut back by 4 bases and J by 0 bases. Looked up from germline, CDR1 is SEHNR and CDR2 is FQNEAQ (reference sequence). CDR3 DNA sequence: TGTGCCAGCAGCTGGACAGGCAGCTCCTACAATGAGCAGTTCTTC. Its protein product is CASSWTGSSYNEQFF. The whole variable domain, remainder taken from reference TRBV7-9 and TRBJ2-1, is DTGVSQNPRHKITKRGQNVTFRCDPISEHNRLYWYRQTLGQGPEFLTYFQNEAQLEKSRLLSDRFSAERPKGSFSTLEIQRTEQGDSAMYLCASSWTGSSYNEQFFGPGTRLTVL.

The CDR3 reads CASNARRGRGTDTQYF. The CDR3 bases are TGTGCCAGCAACGCCCGTCGGGGCAGGGGCACAGATACGCAGTATTTT. The rearrangement links TRBV7-9 to TRBJ2-3; D tentatively reads TRBD1 or TRBD2 (5 bases each). CDR1 is SEHNR, CDR2 FQNEAQ, per germline (reference sequence). The CDR3 runs to 16 residues. V lost 7 bases to trimming and J lost 1 base, with 18 bases between them. Full variable domain (missing parts from reference TRBV7-9 and TRBJ2-3): DTGVSQNPRHKITKRGQNVTFRCDPISEHNRLYWYRQTLGQGPEFLTYFQNEAQLEKSRLLSDRFSAERPKGSFSTLEIQRTEQGDSAMYLCASNARRGRGTDTQYFGPGTRLTVL.

A single count supports this clonotype. The rearrangement links TRBV7-9 to TRBJ1-5; D remains unclear. Trimming took off 2 bases at V and 1 base at J, with 12 bases between the two ends. Germline V gene data show CDR1 as SEHNR and CDR2 as FQNEAQ (reference sequence). The CDR3 consists of 16 residues. The CDR3 DNA reads as TGTGCCAGCAGCTTATCGTCCTGGGCAAGCAATCAGCCCCAGCATTTT. Amino acid sequence: CASSLSSWASNQPQHF. The full variable domain, rest sourced from reference TRBV7-9 and TRBJ1-5, is DTGVSQNPRHKITKRGQNVTFRCDPISEHNRLYWYRQTLGQGPEFLTYFQNEAQLEKSRLLSDRFSAERPKGSFSTLEIQRTEQGDSAMYLCASSLSSWASNQPQHFGDGTRLSIL.

This rearrangement joins TRBV13 to TRBJ2-1, with 8 bases identical to TRBD2. The V segment lost 5 bases and the J segment 5 bases; nucleotides outside the gene matches: 11. CDR1 is PRHDT, CDR2 FYEKMQ, per germline (reference sequence). This CDR3 spans 16 amino acids. CDR3 sequence (DNA): TGTGCCAGCAGCCCCCTAGCGGGCACATCCCACAATGAGCAGTTCTTC. Translated, it gives CASSPLAGTSHNEQFF. The variable domain in full, with the rest retrieved from reference TRBV13 and TRBJ2-1, is AAGVIQSPRHLIKEKRETATLKCYPIPRHDTVYWYQQGPGQDPQFLISFYEKMQSDKGSIPDRFSAQQFSDYHSELNMSSLELGDSALYFCASSPLAGTSHNEQFFGPGTRLTVL.

CDR3 coding DNA: TGCAGTGCTTACGGACTAGCGGGAGTGGGGTTCTCCAATGAGCAGTTCTTC. Protein product: CSAYGLAGVGFSNEQFF. V gene TRBV20-1 combines with J gene TRBJ2-1; TRBD2 agrees at 13 bases. The junction had 13 bases not matched to a gene; V was cut back by 5 bases and J by 6 bases. This CDR3 is 17 amino acids long. CDR1 and CDR2 from the germline V gene are DFQATT and SNEGSKA (reference sequence).

This chain connects TRBV7-9 to TRBJ2-7; weak D call: TRBD1 (6 bases). The closer fit of TRBJ2-1 to the DNA end suggests the J call may be wrong. Per the germline V gene, CDR1 is SEHNR and CDR2 is FQNEAQ (reference sequence). This CDR3 has 13 amino acids. The CDR3 loop reads CATHRDTSYEQFF. The CDR3 region has the DNA TGTGCCACCCACCGGGACACGTCCTACGAGCAGTTCTTC.

This clonotype was counted only a few times. V is TRBV29-1 and J is TRBJ2-3, with 8 bases identical to TRBD1. Germline V gives CDR1 SQVTM, CDR2 ANQGSEA. V shed 3 bases and J 3 bases; nucleotides not matched to a gene: 8. This CDR3 region has 15 residues. The CDR3 DNA is TGCAGCGTTGAGGGTGGTGGGACAGGAACAGATACGCAGTATTTT. Its protein is CSVEGGGTGTDTQYF.

The chain recombines TRBV20-1 with TRBJ1-5; TRBD1 might be the D (5 bases). This CDR3 spans 12 amino acids. Germline lookup yields CDR1 DFQATT and CDR2 SNEGSKA (reference sequence). Trimming cost V 6 bases and J 3 bases, with 9 bases left between them. The CDR3 DNA reads TGCAGTGCCCGGACACCCAATCAGCCCCAGCATTTT. The encoded protein is CSARTPNQPQHF.

This chain uses TRBV15 with TRBJ2-3; tentative D call: TRBD2 (6 bases). CDR1 and CDR2 (germline): LNHNV, YYDKDF (reference sequence). This CDR3 is 16 amino acids long. V was pared by 4 bases and J by 1 base, with 15 bases between. CDR3 nucleotides: TGTGCCACCAGCACCGGGGGTATGTCCGGCACAGATACGCAGTATTTT. It translates to CATSTGGMSGTDTQYF.

V gene TRBV5-4 combines with J gene TRBJ2-2; 9 positions match TRBD1. The trim removed 0 bases at V and 1 base at J, leaving 1 base unmatched. The CDR3 is made up of 16 amino acids. CDR1 and CDR2 (germline): SGHNT, YYREEE (reference sequence). The CDR3 loop is CASSLVGQGNTGELFF. The CDR3 DNA is TGTGCCAGCAGCTTGGTGGGACAGGGGAACACCGGGGAGCTGTTTTTT.

This clonotype was observed once. The chain is built from TRBV20-1 and TRBJ2-2, with TRBD2 identical over 15 bases. V was clipped by 6 bases and J by 5 bases; unmatched bases: 10. Germline values: CDR1 DFQATT, CDR2 SNEGSKA (reference sequence). This CDR3 region has 17 residues. CDR3 amino acids: CSAPGLAGGRGTGELFF. CDR3 DNA sequence: TGCAGTGCGCCCGGACTAGCGGGGGGGCGTGGGACCGGGGAGCTGTTTTTT.

The rearrangement uses TRBV20-1 and TRBJ1-6; 7 bases align to TRBD1. The trim removed 0 bases at V and 10 bases at J, leaving 3 bases unmatched. Germline V gene sequence: CDR1 DFQATT, CDR2 SNEGSKA (reference sequence). The CDR3 runs 13 residues. The CDR3 DNA sequence: TGCAGTGCTAGAGATGGGACAGACTCACCCCTCCACTTT. Protein product: CSARDGTDSPLHF.

This clonotype was observed a few times. The genes are TRBV18 and TRBJ2-3; D is perhaps TRBD2 (6 bases). V lost 5 bases, J lost 0 bases, and 12 bases lay in between. Germline V gives CDR1 KGHSH, CDR2 LQKENI. This CDR3 has 15 amino acids. In DNA form, the CDR3 reads TGTGCCAGCTCAGTTCTTGGGGGGAGCACAGATACGCAGTATTTT. It is translated as CASSVLGGSTDTQYF. The complete variable domain, with remaining parts taken from reference TRBV18 and TRBJ2-3, reads NAGVMQNPRHLVRRRGQEARLRCSPMKGHSHVYWYRQLPEEGLKFMVYLQKENIIDESGMPKERFSAEFPKEGPSILRIQQVVRGDSAAYFCASSVLGGSTDTQYFGPGTRLTVL.

The genes are TRBV11-1 and TRBJ1-6; tentative D call: TRBD1 (6 bases). This CDR3 has 20 amino acids. Germline CDR1 SGHAT, CDR2 FQDESV (reference sequence). The V end lost 5 bases, the J end lost 7 bases, and 30 bases lay between the germline ends. In DNA form, the CDR3 reads TGTGCCAGCAGCCCCAACACGATGACAGGAAGAAATTTTAACAATTCACCCCTCCACTTT. This translates into CASSPNTMTGRNFNNSPLHF.